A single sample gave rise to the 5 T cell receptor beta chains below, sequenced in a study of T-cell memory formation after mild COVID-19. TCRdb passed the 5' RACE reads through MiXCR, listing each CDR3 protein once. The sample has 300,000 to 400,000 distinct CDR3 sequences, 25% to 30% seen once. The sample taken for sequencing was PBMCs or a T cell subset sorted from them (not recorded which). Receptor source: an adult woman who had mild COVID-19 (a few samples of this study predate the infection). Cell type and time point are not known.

This CDR3 reads CASSLVGLGQGTEAFF. CDR3 DNA sequence: TGTGCCAGCAGTTTAGTCGGCCTCGGGCAGGGCACTGAAGCTTTCTTT. V and J are TRBV27 and TRBJ1-1, with D possibly matching TRBD1 (5 bases). Germline CDR1 reads MNHEY; CDR2 reads SMNVEV (reference sequence). The CDR3 length is 16 residues. The V and J ends lost 2 bases and 4 bases respectively, with 17 bases between them.

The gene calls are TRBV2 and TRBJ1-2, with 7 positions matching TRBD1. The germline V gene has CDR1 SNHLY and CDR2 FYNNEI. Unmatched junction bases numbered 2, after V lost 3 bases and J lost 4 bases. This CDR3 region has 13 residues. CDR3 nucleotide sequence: TGTGCCAGCAGTGAGACAGGGATCTATGGCTACACCTTC. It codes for CASSETGIYGYTF. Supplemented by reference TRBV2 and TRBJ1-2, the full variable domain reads EPEVTQTPSHQVTQMGQEVILRCVPISNHLYFYWYRQILGQKVEFLVSFYNNEISEKSEIFDDQFSVERPDGSNFTLKIRSTKLEDSAMYFCASSETGIYGYTFGSGTRLTVV.

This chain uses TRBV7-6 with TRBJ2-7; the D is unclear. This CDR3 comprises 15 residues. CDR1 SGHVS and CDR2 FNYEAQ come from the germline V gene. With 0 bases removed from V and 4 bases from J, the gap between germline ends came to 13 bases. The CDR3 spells CASSLAAAPWYEQYF. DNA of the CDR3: TGTGCCAGCAGCTTAGCGGCCGCGCCCTGGTACGAGCAGTACTTC.

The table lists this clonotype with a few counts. The CDR3 region has the DNA TGTGCCAGCTCGTCTAGGTCCGTGAGGGTCCACACCTTC. It yields the protein CASSSRSVRVHTF. The gene calls are TRBV18 and TRBJ1-2; D is uncertain. This CDR3 spans 13 amino acids. Per germline, CDR1 KGHSH and CDR2 LQKENI. Deletions cut 6 bases from V and 12 bases from J, with 20 bases between.

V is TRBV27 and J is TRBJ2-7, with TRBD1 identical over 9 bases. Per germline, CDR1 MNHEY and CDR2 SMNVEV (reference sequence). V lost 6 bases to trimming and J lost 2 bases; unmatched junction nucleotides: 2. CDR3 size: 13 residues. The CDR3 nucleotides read TGTGCCAGCAGGCGGACAGGGGCCTACGAGCAGTACTTC. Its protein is CASRRTGAYEQYF.